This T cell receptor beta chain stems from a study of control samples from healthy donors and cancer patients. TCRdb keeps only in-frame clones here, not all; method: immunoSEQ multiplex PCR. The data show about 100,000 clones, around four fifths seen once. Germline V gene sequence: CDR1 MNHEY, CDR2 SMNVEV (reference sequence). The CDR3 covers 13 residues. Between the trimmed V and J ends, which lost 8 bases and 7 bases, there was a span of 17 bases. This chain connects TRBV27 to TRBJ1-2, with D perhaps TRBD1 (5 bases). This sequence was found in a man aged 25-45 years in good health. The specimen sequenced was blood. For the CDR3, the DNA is TGTGCCAGCCGACGGACGGGGACCAGTGGCTACACCTTC. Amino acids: CASRRTGTSGYTF.